This T cell receptor (beta chain) was profiled in a study of circulating CD8 cells and anti-PD-1 response in melanoma. Study context: Six of 13 patients had prior targeted therapy or immunotherapy; seven did not.

V lost 3 bases to trimming and J lost 2 bases, with 7 bases between them. Germline lookup yields CDR1 SNHLY and CDR2 FYNNEI. This CDR3 region has 14 residues. Each library started from about 15 ng of total RNA using the QIAseq Immune Repertoire TCR panel. TCRdb reprocessed the reads with MiXCR, giving one entry per CDR3 protein. In the table there are 500 to 600 distinct CDR3 sequences, approximately 6.7% of which are singletons. From live CD3+CD8+TCRalphabeta+ cells, four PD-1 and/or TIGIT subsets were sorted. This clonotype is deemed large. The specimen comprised CD8+ T cells from PBMCs, sampled at baseline or after one month of anti-PD-1 therapy (not recorded which). The clonotype originates from a human donor with melanoma. The chain is built from TRBV2 and TRBJ2-2; unclear D gene. In nucleotides, the CDR3 is TGTGCCAGCAGTGATGGCCCAAACACCGGGGAGCTGTTTTTT. Its translation: CASSDGPNTGELFF. Full variable domain (rest looked up from reference TRBV2 and TRBJ2-2): EPEVTQTPSHQVTQMGQEVILRCVPISNHLYFYWYRQILGQKVEFLVSFYNNEISEKSEIFDDQFSVERPDGSNFTLKIRSTKLEDSAMYFCASSDGPNTGELFFGEGSRLTVL.